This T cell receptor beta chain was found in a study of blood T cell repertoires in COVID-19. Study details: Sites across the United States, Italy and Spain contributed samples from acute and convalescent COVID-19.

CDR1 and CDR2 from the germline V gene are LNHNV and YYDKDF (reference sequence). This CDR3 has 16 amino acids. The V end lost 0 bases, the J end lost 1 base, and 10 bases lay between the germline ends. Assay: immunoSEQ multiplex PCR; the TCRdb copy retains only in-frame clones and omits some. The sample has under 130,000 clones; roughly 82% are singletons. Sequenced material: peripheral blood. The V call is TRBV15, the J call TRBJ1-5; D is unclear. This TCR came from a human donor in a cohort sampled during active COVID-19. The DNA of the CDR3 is TGTGCCACCAGCAGAGATACCCCCGGGAGCAATCAGCCCCAGCATTTT. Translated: CATSRDTPGSNQPQHF. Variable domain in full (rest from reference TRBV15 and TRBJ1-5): DAMVIQNPRYQVTQFGKPVTLSCSQTLNHNVMYWYQQKSSQAPKLLFHYYDKDFNNEADTPDNFQSRRPNTSFCFLDIRSPGLGDTAMYLCATSRDTPGSNQPQHFGDGTRLSIL.